The clone carrying this T cell receptor (beta chain) was seen ten or more times. This sample is part of a study of early T cells in non-severe SARS-CoV-2 infection. TCRdb re-derived calls from the 5' RACE reads in MiXCR, one entry per CDR3 protein. The sample carries approximately 71,000 distinct CDR3 sequences, roughly 13% recorded once. This CDR3 is built from 18 residues. CDR1 and CDR2 (germline): SGHAT, FQNNGV. Trimming cost V 3 bases and J 1 base, with 18 bases left between them. The V gene is TRBV11-2, the J gene TRBJ2-2; a weak D match, TRBD2 (6 bases). The sequencing input was whole blood. The TCR comes from an adult who was a healthcare worker with PCR-confirmed SARS-CoV-2 infection or an uninfected control (not recorded which). This chain's CDR3 is CASSFTMAGRMNTGELFF. In nucleotides, the CDR3 is TGTGCCAGCAGCTTTACTATGGCGGGACGGATGAACACCGGGGAGCTGTTTTTT. The variable domain in full, with the rest retrieved from reference TRBV11-2 and TRBJ2-2, is EAGVAQSPRYKIIEKRQSVAFWCNPISGHATLYWYQQILGQGPKLLIQFQNNGVVDDSQLPKDRFSAERLKGVDSTLKIQPAKLEDSAVYLCASSFTMAGRMNTGELFFGEGSRLTVL.